These 31 T cell receptor beta chains were all obtained from the same sample, sequenced in a study of CD8+CD57+ T cells in acquired aplastic anemia. Genomic DNA acted as the template from which TCR beta VDJ combination and CDR3 sequence profiling were carried out. TCRdb re-called the reads through MiXCR, storing one row per CDR3 protein. The profile shows more than 150,000 distinct CDR3 sequences, less than 50% of them singletons. For sequencing, patients were chosen who had shown expansion of CD8+CD57+ cells by flow cytometry. The sequencing input was sorted CD4+, CD8+, or CD8+CD57+ T cells (not recorded which) from PBMCs. The receptors derive from a human donor with aplastic anemia.

This clonotype was observed a few times. The V call is TRBV2, the J call TRBJ2-3, with 7 bases fitting TRBD2. After removal of 4 bases from V and 6 bases from J, the junction contained 7 bases not matched to a gene. CDR3 length equals 14 residues. Germline lookup yields CDR1 SNHLY and CDR2 FYNNEI. CDR3 region: CASSGGLIRDTQYF. In nucleotides, the CDR3 is TGTGCCAGCAGTGGGGGACTAATCAGGGATACGCAGTATTTT.

This chain uses TRBV20-1 with TRBJ1-2; no reliable D call. The CDR3 loop spans 13 amino acids. Germline V gene sequence: CDR1 DFQATT, CDR2 SNEGSKA (reference sequence). Trimming took off 0 bases at V and 0 bases at J, with 5 bases between the two ends. This chain's CDR3 is CSARDRSNYGYTF. CDR3 bases: TGCAGTGCTAGAGACAGATCTAACTATGGCTACACCTTC.

This sequence joins TRBV19 and TRBJ2-7; 7 nucleotides line up with TRBD2. Germline V gives CDR1 LNHDA, CDR2 SQIVND (reference sequence). The J segment lost 2 bases and the V segment lost 3 bases, leaving 4 bases of the junction unmatched. This CDR3 region has 14 residues. In DNA, the CDR3 is TGTGCCAGTAGTATCGGGGGGTCCACCTACGAGCAGTACTTC. It is translated as CASSIGGSTYEQYF. Full variable domain (remainder filled in from reference TRBV19 and TRBJ2-7): DGGITQSPKYLFRKEGQNVTLSCEQNLNHDAMYWYRQDPGQGLRLIYYSQIVNDFQKGDIAEGYSVSREKKESFPLTVTSAQKNPTAFYLCASSIGGSTYEQYFGPGTRLTVT.

This clonotype was seen repeatedly, ten times or more. V usage is TRBV11-2 and J usage is TRBJ2-3, with 10 nucleotides matching TRBD2. The CDR3 runs 16 residues. With 5 bases clipped from V and 3 bases from J, the junction kept 8 bases outside the gene matches. Germline CDR1 and CDR2: SGHAT and FQNNGV. The CDR3 region has the DNA TGTGCCAGCAGCGTGCCTGGGGGACTAGCGACAGATACGCAGTATTTT. Its protein product is CASSVPGGLATDTQYF.

The chain recombines TRBV15 with TRBJ1-1; tentative D call: TRBD1 (5 bases). Germline CDR1 is LNHNV and CDR2 is YYDKDF (reference sequence). Trimming stripped 2 bases from V and 4 bases from J, with 14 bases between. This CDR3 is 15 amino acids long. The CDR3 coding sequence is TGTGCCACCAGCAGATTGGGACCGCCAAGCACTGAAGCTTTCTTT. It specifies CATSRLGPPSTEAFF.

This clonotype was observed a handful of times. A single base separates this from a much larger clone, so it may be a read error. The J gene is TRBJ2-1, the V gene TRBV20-1; D not resolved. Germline CDR1 is DFQATT and CDR2 is SNEGSKA (reference sequence). CDR3 length equals 15 residues. CDR3 nucleotide sequence: TGCAGTGCTAGTTACCCGGGCCCCCCGTCCAATGGGCAGTTCTTC. This sequence encodes CSASYPGPPSNGQFF.

This sequence joins TRBV9 and TRBJ2-2, with D possibly being TRBD1 (5 bases). The CDR3 consists of 15 residues. Germline V gene lookup returns CDR1 SGDLS and CDR2 YYNGEE. The germline V and J ends were trimmed by 0 bases and 4 bases, with 10 bases remaining between them. In DNA, the CDR3 is TGTGCCAGCAGCGTAGGGGGCCCTGGCACCGGGGAGCTGTTTTTT. Protein sequence: CASSVGGPGTGELFF.

V is TRBV24-1 and J is TRBJ2-7, with a weak D call TRBD2 (5 bases). Per germline, CDR1 KGHDR and CDR2 SFDVKD. V was shortened by 9 bases and J by 0 bases, with 11 bases between the two germline ends. This CDR3 is built from 13 residues. The CDR3 region is CATQADSSYEQYF. CDR3 nucleotide sequence: TGTGCCACCCAAGCGGATTCCTCCTACGAGCAGTACTTC.

This clonotype was counted only a few times. V is TRBV15 and J is TRBJ1-1; D perhaps matches TRBD1 (5 bases). The V gene lost 3 bases and the J gene lost 1 base, with 9 bases spanning the gap. There are 14 residues in the CDR3. In germline, CDR1 is LNHNV, CDR2 YYDKDF (reference sequence). The DNA of the CDR3 is TGTGCCACCAGCAGTGGACACCAGAACACTGAAGCTTTCTTT. Amino acid sequence: CATSSGHQNTEAFF.

This clonotype was detected once. The chain carries TRBV5-1 and TRBJ1-2; D is possibly TRBD1 (5 bases). The germline V gene has CDR1 SGHRS and CDR2 YFSETQ. The CDR3 runs to 14 residues. The V gene lost 4 bases and the J gene lost 5 bases, with 15 bases spanning the gap. Here the CDR3 reads CASSPGRILYGYTF. CDR3 nucleotide sequence: TGCGCCAGCAGCCCGGGACGGATCCTTTATGGCTACACCTTC.

In its sample, this clonotype was seen many times. The CDR3 nucleotides are TGTGCCAGTAGTCCAGAGGACAGTTGGGGCACTGAAGCTTTCTTT. This gives the protein CASSPEDSWGTEAFF. The chain uses TRBV19 and TRBJ1-1; tentative D call: TRBD1 (6 bases). Germline-derived CDR1 and CDR2 are LNHDA and SQIVND (reference sequence). The CDR3 has 15 amino acids. Trimming took 5 bases from V and 4 from J, leaving 17 bases between them.

This clonotype was recorded only once. The genes are TRBV24-1 and TRBJ1-5; tentatively, D is TRBD1 (6 bases). This CDR3 spans 15 amino acids. Per germline, CDR1 KGHDR and CDR2 SFDVKD. V was clipped by 11 bases and J by 3 bases, with 19 bases between them. The CDR3 protein is CASRPGGGPNQPQHF. As DNA, the CDR3 is TGTGCCAGCAGGCCGGGGGGGGGGCCCAATCAGCCCCAGCATTTT.

This clonotype was picked up many times. The J gene is TRBJ2-1, the V gene TRBV4-1; the D gene is possibly TRBD2 (6 bases). The CDR3 consists of 11 residues. Germline V CDR1 and CDR2: MGHRA, YSYEKL. The ends were cut back, 3 bases at V and 12 bases at J, with 9 bases in the middle. This CDR3 is CASSQGGWQFF. The CDR3, as DNA: TGCGCCAGCAGCCAGGGGGGTTGGCAGTTCTTC.

There are a few counts of this clonotype. This chain connects TRBV20-1 to TRBJ2-7; maybe TRBD2 (5 bases). V gave up 0 bases and J gave up 3 bases, with 12 bases separating them. The CDR3 covers 14 residues. CDR1 DFQATT and CDR2 SNEGSKA come from the germline V gene (reference sequence). The CDR3 loop is CSARDLGRNYEQYF. The CDR3 region has the DNA TGCAGTGCTAGAGATTTGGGGAGAAACTACGAGCAGTACTTC.

The chain employs TRBV10-3 and TRBJ1-6; 9 nucleotides agree with TRBD1. V lost 10 bases, J lost 8 bases, and 12 bases stayed unmatched. Germline V gives CDR1 ENHRY, CDR2 SYGVKD. The CDR3 loop spans 15 amino acids. As DNA, the CDR3 is TGTGCCACCTTCCAAAGGACAGGGGTTCATTCACCCCTCCACTTT. Translation gives CATFQRTGVHSPLHF.

The chain is built from TRBV7-9 and TRBJ2-7, with 9 nucleotides matching TRBD1. The CDR3 runs to 15 residues. CDR1 is SEHNR, CDR2 FQNEAQ, per germline (reference sequence). Trimming took 4 bases from V and 6 from J; bases not matched to a gene: 10. The CDR3 protein is CASSSRDRVLVEQYF. CDR3 coding DNA: TGTGCCAGCAGCTCCCGGGACAGGGTTCTTGTCGAGCAGTACTTC.

This clonotype was observed at least ten times. At one of its ends the junction is not consistent with the germline gene, which may arise from a read error. This rearrangement joins TRBV6-2 or TRBV6-3 to TRBJ2-7; the match to TRBD2 covers 8 bases. The germline V gene encodes CDR1 MNHEY and CDR2 SVGEGT. The CDR3 has 12 amino acids. CDR3 loop: CASRYGGSGDVF. CDR3 nucleotide sequence: TGTGCCAGCAGATACGGCGGTAGCGGGGATGTCTTC.

The V and J genes are TRBV15 and TRBJ2-5, with 9 bases that match TRBD1. V shed 1 base, J shed 11 bases, and the junction held 5 bases outside the gene matches. Looked up from germline, CDR1 is LNHNV and CDR2 is YYDKDF (reference sequence). CDR3 size: 13 residues. CDR3 protein: CATSRVTGGNQYF. The CDR3 DNA reads as TGTGCCACCAGCAGAGTGACAGGGGGGAATCAGTACTTC.

This clonotype has just a few counts. The rearrangement uses TRBV7-8 and TRBJ2-5, with D possibly being TRBD1 or TRBD2 (5 bases each). CDR3 length: 16 residues. CDR1 is SGHVS and CDR2 is FQNEAQ in the germline V gene. V shed 7 bases and J shed 2 bases, with 20 bases lying between them. The CDR3 DNA sequence: TGTGCCAGCACCCCAGTGGCTCCGGGGCAACAAGAGACCCAGTACTTC. Translating it yields CASTPVAPGQQETQYF.

This clonotype came up many times. The J gene is TRBJ2-2, the V gene TRBV4-2, with D hard to call. Germline values: CDR1 LGHNA, CDR2 YNFKEQ. V shed 1 base and J shed 4 bases, with 4 bases lying between them. The CDR3 is 13 residues long. The CDR3: CASSQGSTGELFF. DNA of the CDR3: TGTGCCAGCAGCCAAGGTTCCACCGGGGAGCTGTTTTTT.

This clonotype was picked up one time. This chain uses TRBV5-6 with TRBJ2-7; 9 nucleotides agree with TRBD1. Trimming at V came to 7 bases and at J to 5 bases, leaving 7 bases not matched to a gene. CDR1 is SGHDT and CDR2 is YYEEEE in the germline V gene. This CDR3 is built from 13 residues. This chain's CDR3 is CASGGQGFHEQYF. The CDR3 DNA follows: TGTGCCAGCGGGGGACAGGGTTTCCACGAGCAGTACTTC.

The V and J genes are TRBV10-3 and TRBJ1-1; D perhaps matches TRBD1 (5 bases). V gave up 4 bases and J gave up 3 bases, with 6 bases separating them. CDR1 is ENHRY and CDR2 is SYGVKD in the germline V gene. The CDR3 length is 12 residues. CDR3 residues: CAISGRDTEAFF. Here the CDR3 DNA reads TGTGCCATCAGTGGCAGGGACACTGAAGCTTTCTTT.

V usage is TRBV7-3 and J usage is TRBJ2-3, with D perhaps matching TRBD1 or TRBD2 (5 bases each). Germline values: CDR1 SGHTA, CDR2 FQGTGA. The ends were cut back, 11 bases at V and 9 bases at J, with 27 bases in the middle. This CDR3 spans 15 amino acids. The CDR3 region has the DNA TGTGCCTCATCGTCGGCCGGGACCGATGCTGACACGCAGTATTTT. The encoded protein is CASSSAGTDADTQYF. Using reference TRBV7-3 and TRBJ2-3 for the parts outside the CDR3, the full variable domain is GAGVSQTPSNKVTEKGKYVELRCDPISGHTALYWYRQSLGQGPEFLIYFQGTGAADDSGLPNDRFFAVRPEGSVSTLKIQRTERGDSAVYLCASSSAGTDADTQYFGPGTRLTVL.

The rearrangement links TRBV10-3 to TRBJ1-4, with D maybe TRBD1 (5 bases). The CDR3 consists of 14 residues. Germline V lookup: CDR1 ENHRY, CDR2 SYGVKD. V lost 3 bases to trimming and J lost 7 bases, with 12 bases between them. CDR3 nucleotides: TGTGCCATCAGTGACCCCGGGACGGCTGAAAAACTGTTTTTT. The encoded protein is CAISDPGTAEKLFF.

A few counts support this clonotype. This chain links TRBV2 with TRBJ2-3; D is perhaps TRBD2 (7 bases). The CDR3 is 13 amino acids. Trimming left V 8 bases short and J 5 bases short, with 14 bases between. Germline V gives CDR1 SNHLY, CDR2 FYNNEI. For the CDR3, the DNA is TGTGCCAGCCGTCGGGGGGCGATAGATACGCAGTATTTT. It specifies CASRRGAIDTQYF.

The V call is TRBV19, the J call TRBJ2-7, with D perhaps being TRBD1 or TRBD2 (5 bases each). The CDR3 is 16 residues long. V was clipped by 3 bases and J by 2 bases, with 17 bases between them. The V gene's germline CDR1 is LNHDA and CDR2 SQIVND (reference sequence). CDR3 sequence reads: CASSIDSGGSTYEQYF. CDR3 bases: TGTGCCAGTAGTATTGATTCTGGGGGATCGACCTACGAGCAGTACTTC.

The CDR3 here is CSSGRAQETQYF. In DNA form, the CDR3 reads TGCAGCAGCGGGAGGGCCCAAGAGACCCAGTACTTC. The chain joins TRBV29-1 to TRBJ2-5, with TRBD2 matching 10 bases. The CDR3 has 12 residues. Per the germline V gene, CDR1 is SQVTM and CDR2 is ANQGSEA. Germline trimming cut 8 bases from V and 1 base from J; bases unmatched to any gene: 1.

V is TRBV13 and J is TRBJ2-2; no firm D call. The CDR3 runs 13 residues. Trimming cost V 5 bases and J 8 bases, with 12 bases left between them. Germline CDR1 is PRHDT and CDR2 is FYEKMQ (reference sequence). CDR3 DNA sequence: TGTGCCAGCAGCACTCCCAGGTCGGGGGAGCTGTTTTTT. This encodes CASSTPRSGELFF.

The chain joins TRBV9 to TRBJ2-5; the D gene could be TRBD1 or TRBD2 (5 bases each). The germline V gene encodes CDR1 SGDLS and CDR2 YYNGEE. This CDR3 contains 14 residues. Trimming left V 0 bases short and J 9 bases short, with 15 bases between. CDR3 residues: CASSVDEGRGAQYF. The CDR3 nucleotides are TGTGCCAGCAGCGTAGACGAGGGGCGAGGGGCCCAGTACTTC.

This rearrangement joins TRBV19 to TRBJ1-6, with D tentatively TRBD1 (5 bases). CDR3 size: 15 residues. V was trimmed by 5 bases and J by 7 bases, leaving 15 bases between them. Germline CDR1 LNHDA, CDR2 SQIVND (reference sequence). The CDR3 loop reads CASSPTWGGNSPLHF. In DNA form, the CDR3 reads TGTGCCAGTAGTCCTACGTGGGGCGGGAATTCACCCCTCCACTTT.

Comments on this clonotype: The CDR3 end shows no conserved phenylalanine or tryptophan, and so a read error is likely. The chain has TRBV9 and TRBJ2-7; 10 bases match TRBD2. Germline CDR1 SGDLS, CDR2 YYNGEE. This CDR3 region has 15 residues. Trimming removed 3 bases from V and 1 base from J; junction bases left unmatched: 4. For the CDR3, the DNA is TGTGCCAGCAGCGCGACAGCGGGAGGGTCCTACGAGCAGTACTCC. Amino acids: CASSATAGGSYEQYS.